Below, 10 T cell receptor beta chains from the same sample are listed, as sequenced in a study of CD8 T cells in ankylosing spondylitis. Using its own MiXCR run on the 5' RACE reads, TCRdb lists one record per CDR3 protein. The table has 100,000 to 150,000 distinct CDR3 sequences, around 9.7% seen once. The sample was blood, either unsorted or a sorted T cell fraction (not recorded which). Receptors were obtained from a male donor with ankylosing spondylitis or in good health (not recorded which).

This chain joins TRBV4-3 and TRBJ2-1; D perhaps matches TRBD2 (5 bases). The V gene lost 0 bases and the J gene lost 7 bases, with 13 bases spanning the gap. Germline loops: CDR1 LGHNA, CDR2 YSLEER. There are 15 residues in the CDR3. The DNA for the CDR3 is TGCGCCAGCAGCCAAGATAATCGGGGATTAAATGAGCAGTTCTTC. Its translation: CASSQDNRGLNEQFF.

The table lists this clonotype with a few counts. The chain joins TRBV18 to TRBJ2-1; perhaps TRBD2 as D (5 bases). V was shortened by 8 bases and J by 7 bases, with 24 bases between the two germline ends. Germline loops: CDR1 KGHSH, CDR2 LQKENI. The CDR3 consists of 16 residues. The CDR3 sequence: CASAQELPPGGNEQFF. The CDR3 DNA sequence: TGTGCCAGCGCACAAGAGCTCCCGCCCGGAGGAAATGAGCAGTTCTTC.

This clonotype has just a few counts. The chain carries TRBV29-1 and TRBJ2-1; no clear D. The germline CDR1 and CDR2 sequences are SQVTM and ANQGSEA. The CDR3 totals 13 residues. Trimming removed 6 bases from V and 8 bases from J, with 17 bases in between. CDR3 amino acids: CSVRSHSFDEQFF. The DNA of the CDR3 is TGCAGCGTCCGATCCCACTCTTTTGATGAGCAGTTCTTC.

V gene TRBV6-6 combines with J gene TRBJ2-6; D not resolved. The CDR3 is 13 amino acids. Germline V gives CDR1 MNHNY, CDR2 SVGAGI (reference sequence). V was shortened by 2 bases and J by 4 bases, with 3 bases between the two germline ends. For the CDR3, the DNA is TGTGCCAGCAGTTACGGAGGGGCCAACGTCCTGACTTTC. Translation: CASSYGGANVLTF.

This clonotype was counted many times. The chain is built from TRBV28 and TRBJ2-1; 8 bases align to TRBD2. The CDR3 consists of 14 residues. V was pared by 2 bases and J by 8 bases, with 5 bases of the junction left unmatched. CDR1 is MDHEN and CDR2 is SYDVKM in the germline V gene. For the CDR3, the DNA is TGTGCCAGCAGTTTAACTAGCGGAGGGGATGAGCAGTTCTTC. Translation: CASSLTSGGDEQFF.

This clonotype was counted many times. This sequence joins TRBV5-1 and TRBJ2-1; no clear D gene. This CDR3 has 13 amino acids. Trimming cost V 4 bases and J 5 bases, with 10 bases left between them. CDR1 and CDR2 (germline): SGHRS, YFSETQ. The CDR3 protein is CASSRYKNNEQFF. CDR3 nucleotide sequence: TGCGCCAGCAGCCGCTACAAGAACAATGAGCAGTTCTTC.

The sample holds many counts of this clonotype. The rearrangement uses TRBV5-6 and TRBJ1-2; no reliable D call. The germline CDR1 and CDR2 sequences are SGHDT and YYEEEE. The CDR3 spans 14 residues. V was cut by 4 bases and J by 1 base, with 11 bases left in between. CDR3 protein: CASSRSGSNYGYTF. CDR3 nucleotide sequence: TGTGCCAGCAGCCGCAGTGGAAGTAACTATGGCTACACCTTC.

This clonotype was picked up many times. The J gene is TRBJ2-3, the V gene TRBV20-1; 7 bases map to TRBD2. V lost 0 bases to trimming and J lost 7 bases; unmatched junction nucleotides: 4. CDR1 DFQATT and CDR2 SNEGSKA come from the germline V gene (reference sequence). This CDR3 spans 13 amino acids. CDR3 in amino acids: CSAREGGRYTQYF. Here the CDR3 DNA reads TGCAGTGCTAGAGAGGGGGGGAGGTATACGCAGTATTTT.

This clonotype was picked up many times. The chain is built from TRBV4-2 and TRBJ2-1; a possible D gene is TRBD2 (5 bases). Trimming stripped 4 bases from V and 8 bases from J, with 24 bases between. The CDR3 totals 17 residues. Germline CDR1 is LGHNA and CDR2 is YNFKEQ. CDR3 sequence reads: CASSPAVVVSRAHEQFF. CDR3 DNA: TGTGCCAGCAGCCCTGCCGTCGTAGTCTCGAGGGCCCATGAGCAGTTCTTC.

This clonotype was counted many times. The rearrangement links TRBV29-1 to TRBJ2-5; 11 bases fit TRBD2. V lost 7 bases, J lost 2 bases, and 9 bases stayed unmatched. Germline CDR1 SQVTM, CDR2 ANQGSEA. The CDR3 spans 15 residues. The CDR3 DNA sequence: TGCAGCGCCTCCACTAGCGGGAGTGGACAAGAGACCCAGTACTTC. It specifies CSASTSGSGQETQYF.